The 4 T cell receptor beta chains in this list originate from one sample, sequenced in a study of T-cell reconstitution after alpha-beta-depleted transplantation in children. Preparation of the TCRbeta library was carried out with unique molecular identifiers. TCRdb re-called the PCR reads with MiXCR, one entry per CDR3 protein. This sample carries hundreds of thousands of distinct CDR3 sequences, 15% to 20% of them seen once, and the ten largest clones take about 4.6%. Source: PBMCs, mostly from graft donor cells, taken 360 days after TCRalphabeta/CD19-depleted stem cell transplant. These receptors originate from a male patient under 18 who had a stem cell transplant for acute lymphoblastic leukemia, so the T cells may come from the graft donor.

The chain carries TRBV9 and TRBJ1-5; D is unclear. The germline V gene encodes CDR1 SGDLS and CDR2 YYNGEE. The V end was cut by 4 bases, the J end by 4 bases, with 12 bases between. This CDR3 is built from 14 residues. CDR3: CASSPAVVNQPQHF. CDR3 sequence (DNA): TGTGCCAGCAGCCCCGCAGTCGTTAATCAGCCCCAGCATTTT.

The V gene is TRBV20-1, the J gene TRBJ2-3; either TRBD1 or TRBD2 may fit D (5 bases each). CDR3 length: 16 residues. Germline V lookup: CDR1 DFQATT, CDR2 SNEGSKA (reference sequence). Between the trimmed V and J ends, which lost 2 bases and 3 bases, there was a span of 18 bases. The CDR3 bases are TGCAGTGCTAGAACCCCGGGGCTAAAGGCTACAGATACGCAGTATTTT. Translation gives CSARTPGLKATDTQYF.

V is TRBV5-1 and J is TRBJ2-3; 9 bases match TRBD2. V gave up 0 bases and J gave up 6 bases; unmatched junction bases: 11. This CDR3 spans 17 amino acids. Germline CDR1 is SGHRS and CDR2 is YFSETQ. CDR3 loop: CASSLGGIAGAADTQYF. The CDR3 bases are TGCGCCAGCAGCTTGGGGGGAATAGCGGGAGCAGCCGATACGCAGTATTTT.

This clonotype has only a few counts. The gene calls are TRBV12-3 or TRBV12-4 and TRBJ2-3; D could derive from TRBD1 or TRBD2 (5 bases each). This CDR3 contains 14 residues. Between the trimmed V and J ends, which lost 7 bases and 4 bases, there was a span of 15 bases. The CDR3 region is CASTPWGYADTQYF. The CDR3 DNA sequence: TGTGCCAGCACCCCCTGGGGGTATGCAGATACGCAGTATTTT.